The present T cell receptor (beta chain) was sequenced within a study of CD8+ T cells in alopecia areata. Study overall: Patients received oral tofacitinib, 5 to 10 mg twice daily, for moderate-to-severe alopecia areata. Overall study results and limits: Scalp data also include sequences from resident alphabeta T cells of normal skin.

Comments on this clone: Antigen: not known.

As the sequencing template, cDNA was produced by extracting RNA and reverse transcribing it. Assay used: immunoSEQ multiplex PCR; TCRdb lists only in-frame clones, some missing. The repertoire includes some 210,000 clones, more than 45% of them detected once, and approximately 0.45% sits in the top ten. V was pared by 8 bases and J by 5 bases, with 4 bases of the junction left unmatched. The CDR3 sequence is 14 residues long. Germline CDR1 reads MNHEY; CDR2 reads SMNVEV (reference sequence). Sequenced material: CD4+ T cells sorted from blood, taken at week 0. The sequence was collected from a human donor with alopecia areata. The chain uses TRBV27 and TRBJ2-3; 13 bases are a match to TRBD2. CDR3 bases: TGTGCCAGCCGGACTAGCGGGAGCGGAGATACGCAGTATTTT. Translating gives CASRTSGSGDTQYF.